This T cell receptor beta chain came from a study of blood T cell repertoires in COVID-19. Study-level information: Acute-phase and convalescent COVID-19 samples originated in the United States, Italy and Spain. The cDNA or gDNA used as material had been derived from T cells, B-cell-depleted T cells, or PBMCs.

The CDR3 is made up of 15 amino acids. V dropped 1 base and J dropped 7 bases, with 13 bases sitting between them. The V gene's germline CDR1 is KGHDR and CDR2 SFDVKD. Original analysis: It was from reference gene primer amplification that nucleated cell counts were estimated. The data were produced by immunoSEQ multiplex PCR, yet TCRdb's version contains in-frame clones alone and is incomplete. D and trimming come from the DNA, and the V and J calls and clone size come from that table. This table holds about 210,000 clones, 65% to 85% found once. Sequenced input: peripheral blood. The V call is TRBV24-1, the J call TRBJ2-1; a possible D gene is TRBD2 (6 bases). The clonotype comes from a woman in her fifties or sixties with acute or convalescent COVID-19. The chain's CDR3 is CATSDLGGAGNEQFF. The CDR3 DNA reads TGTGCCACCAGTGATTTAGGCGGGGCCGGGAATGAGCAGTTCTTC.